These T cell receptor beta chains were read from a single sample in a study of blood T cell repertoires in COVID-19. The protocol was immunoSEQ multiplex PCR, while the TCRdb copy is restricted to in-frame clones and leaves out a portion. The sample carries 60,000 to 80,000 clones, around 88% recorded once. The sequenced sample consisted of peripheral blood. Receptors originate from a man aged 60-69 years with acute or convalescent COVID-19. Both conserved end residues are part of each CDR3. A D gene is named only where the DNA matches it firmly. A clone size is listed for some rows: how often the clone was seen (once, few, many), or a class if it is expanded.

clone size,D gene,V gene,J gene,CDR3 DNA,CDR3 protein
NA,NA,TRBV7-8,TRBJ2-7,TGTGCCAGCAGCCCTGAGGAATCCTACGAGCAGTACTTC,CASSPEESYEQYF
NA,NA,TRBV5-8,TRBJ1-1,TGTGCCAGCAGCGCGGATGGAGGGACTGAAGCTTTCTTT,CASSADGGTEAFF
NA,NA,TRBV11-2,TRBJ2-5,TGTGCCAGCAGCTTTAGAACTGTGCAAGAGACCCAGTACTTC,CASSFRTVQETQYF
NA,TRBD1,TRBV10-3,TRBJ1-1,TGTGCCATCAGCTCCGGGACAGGGGACACTGAAGCTTTCTTT,CAISSGTGDTEAFF
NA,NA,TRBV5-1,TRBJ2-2,TGCGCCAGCAGCCCAAACAGGGACACCGGGGAGCTGTTTTTT,CASSPNRDTGELFF
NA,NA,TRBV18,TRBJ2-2,TGTGCCAGCTCAGTACGGCGGGACTCGAACACCGGGGAGCTGTTTTTT,CASSVRRDSNTGELFF
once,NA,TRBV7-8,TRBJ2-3,TGTGCCAGCAGCTTCGGGTTGACAGATACGCAGTATTTT,CASSFGLTDTQYF
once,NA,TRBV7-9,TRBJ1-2,TGTGCCAGCAGCTTAGGGCAGAACTATGGCTACACCTTC,CASSLGQNYGYTF
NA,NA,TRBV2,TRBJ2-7,TGTGCCAGCAGGGGGGGATATGCCTACGAGCAGTACTTC,CASRGGYAYEQYF
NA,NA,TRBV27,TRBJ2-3,TGTGCCAGCAGGGAGCACACAGATACGCAGTATTTT,CASREHTDTQYF
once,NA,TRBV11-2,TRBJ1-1,TGTGCCACCGGACTGAAACAGAACACTGAAGCTTTCTTT,CATGLKQNTEAFF
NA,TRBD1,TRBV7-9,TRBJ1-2,TGTGCCAGCAGCCGCGACAGGGACTATGGCTACACCTTC,CASSRDRDYGYTF
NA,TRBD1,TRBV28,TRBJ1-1,TGTGCCAGCAGGGCGGGACAGGTTACCACTGAAGCTTTCTTT,CASRAGQVTTEAFF
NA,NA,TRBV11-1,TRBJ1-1,TGTGCCAGCAGCTTATGGCCAGGGGAAAGGACTGAAGCTTTCTTT,CASSLWPGERTEAFF
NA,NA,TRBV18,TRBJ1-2,TGTGCCAGCTCACCCCTGGACAGCCAAGCTAACTATGGCTACACCTTC,CASSPLDSQANYGYTF
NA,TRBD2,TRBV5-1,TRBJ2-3,TGCGCCAGCAGCGCCTTACCAGGACTAGCGGGAGTAGATACGCAGTATTTT,CASSALPGLAGVDTQYF
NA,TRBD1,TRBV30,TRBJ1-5,TGTGCCTGGAGTCTCGCAGGGGGACAGCCCCAGCATTTT,CAWSLAGGQPQHF
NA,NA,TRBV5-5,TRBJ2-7,TGTGCCAGCAGCTTGCGGGTTGCGGCCTACGAGCAGTACTTC,CASSLRVAAYEQYF
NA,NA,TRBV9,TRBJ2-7,TGTGCCAGCAGCGCGGACGGAGGCCCCTCCTACGAGCAGTACTTC,CASSADGGPSYEQYF
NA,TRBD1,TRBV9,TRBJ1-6,TGTGCCAGCAGCCCCGGGACAGGCGGGAATTCACCCCTCCACTTT,CASSPGTGGNSPLHF
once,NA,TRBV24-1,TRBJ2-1,TGTGCCACCAGTCTAAGAAATGAGCAGTTCTTC,CATSLRNEQFF
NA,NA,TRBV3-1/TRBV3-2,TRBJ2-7,TGTGCCAGCAGCCAAGACTACCCTCCCTACGAGCAGTACTTC,CASSQDYPPYEQYF
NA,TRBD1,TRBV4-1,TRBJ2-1,TGCGCCAGCAGCCATTGGGACAGGGGGCAATATGAGCAGTTCTTC,CASSHWDRGQYEQFF
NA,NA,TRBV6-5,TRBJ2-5,TGTGCCAGCAGTCCCCGCCTGGGACTTTCGGAGACCCAGTACTTC,CASSPRLGLSETQYF
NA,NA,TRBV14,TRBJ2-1,TGTGCCAGCAGCCTAACCCTAGGACTAACCTACAATGAGCAGTTCTTC,CASSLTLGLTYNEQFF
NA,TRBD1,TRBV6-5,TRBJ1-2,TGTGCCAGCGGCCGACAGGGCTATGGCTACACCTTC,CASGRQGYGYTF
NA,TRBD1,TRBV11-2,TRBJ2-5,TGTGCCAGCAGCCCCCGGGACAGGGGGACGGAGACCCAGTACTTC,CASSPRDRGTETQYF
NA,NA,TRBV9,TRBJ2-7,TGTGCCAGCAGCGTAGAGGCGGGGCTCTCCTACGAGCAGTACTTC,CASSVEAGLSYEQYF
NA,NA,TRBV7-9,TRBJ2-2,TGTGCCAGCAGCTCCGCGGGAAACGGGGAGCTGTTTTTT,CASSSAGNGELFF
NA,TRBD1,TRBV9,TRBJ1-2,TGTGCCAGCAGCGTAGTTGTACAGGGGAACTATGGCTACACCTTC,CASSVVVQGNYGYTF
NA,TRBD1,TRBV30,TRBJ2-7,TGTGCCTGGAGTGCACAGGGACAGGGGACCTACGAGCAGTACTTC,CAWSAQGQGTYEQYF
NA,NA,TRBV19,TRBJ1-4,TGTGCCAGTAGTATTGCCGAGCCTGAAAAACTGTTTTTT,CASSIAEPEKLFF
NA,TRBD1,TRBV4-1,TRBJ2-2,TGCGCCAGCAGCCAAGGGACAGGGAGGTGGACCGGGGAGCTGTTTTTT,CASSQGTGRWTGELFF
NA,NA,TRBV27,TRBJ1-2,TGTGCCAGCAGACTGACAGCTAACTATGGCTACACCTTC,CASRLTANYGYTF
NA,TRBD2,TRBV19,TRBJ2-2,TGTGCCAGTACTAATCCAAGCGGGAGGGAGACCGGGGAGCTGTTTTTT,CASTNPSGRETGELFF
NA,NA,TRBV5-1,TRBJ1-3,TGCGCCAGCAGCTTGGGCGGACAGAGGGCTGGAAACACCATATATTTT,CASSLGGQRAGNTIYF
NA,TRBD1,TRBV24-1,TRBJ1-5,TGTGCCACCAGTGATACAGGGGGCAATCAGCCCCAGCATTTT,CATSDTGGNQPQHF
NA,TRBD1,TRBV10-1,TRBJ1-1,TGCGCCAGCAGTGACCGCAGGGGACAGGGGTGGAACACTGAAGCTTTCTTT,CASSDRRGQGWNTEAFF
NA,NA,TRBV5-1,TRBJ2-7,TGCGCCAGCAGCTTGGAGGTCACTACCTACGAGCAGTACTTC,CASSLEVTTYEQYF
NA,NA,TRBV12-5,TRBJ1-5,TGTGCTAGTGCCGAGGACAGCTATAGCAATCAGCCCCAGCATTTT,CASAEDSYSNQPQHF
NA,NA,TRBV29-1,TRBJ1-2,TGCAGCGTTGAACGTGACACGAGCTATGGCTACACCTTC,CSVERDTSYGYTF
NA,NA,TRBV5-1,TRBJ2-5,TGCGCCAGCAGCACGTCGGGGGGCCCTCGGCAAGAGACCCAGTACTTC,CASSTSGGPRQETQYF
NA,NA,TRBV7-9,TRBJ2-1,TGTGCCAGCAGCTTAGGATCTAGCAGCTACAATGAGCAGTTCTTC,CASSLGSSSYNEQFF
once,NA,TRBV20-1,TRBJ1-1,TGCAGTGCTAAAGTCGGCGGTGAAGCTTTCTTT,CSAKVGGEAFF
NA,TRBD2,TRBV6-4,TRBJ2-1,TGTGCCAGCAGTGACTCGGGCGGGAGGGCGGATGAGCAGTTCTTC,CASSDSGGRADEQFF
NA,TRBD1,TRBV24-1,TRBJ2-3,TGTGCCACCAGTGAGGGAGGAACAGGGGGCGGCACAGATACGCAGTATTTT,CATSEGGTGGGTDTQYF